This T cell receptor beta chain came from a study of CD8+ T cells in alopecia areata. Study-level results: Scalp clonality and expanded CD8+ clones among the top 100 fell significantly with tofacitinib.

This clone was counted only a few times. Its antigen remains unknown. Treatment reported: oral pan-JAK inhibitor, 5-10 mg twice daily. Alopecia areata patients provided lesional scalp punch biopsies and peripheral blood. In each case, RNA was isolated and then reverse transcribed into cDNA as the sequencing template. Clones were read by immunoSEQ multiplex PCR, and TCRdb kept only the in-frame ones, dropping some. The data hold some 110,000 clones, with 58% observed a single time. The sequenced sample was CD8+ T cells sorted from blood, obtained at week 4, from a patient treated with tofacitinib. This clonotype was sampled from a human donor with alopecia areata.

The CDR3 loop is CASSPQQGGGYTF. DNA for the CDR3: TGTGCCAGTAGCCCCCAACAGGGCGGGGGCTACACCTTC. V gene TRBV19 combines with J gene TRBJ1-2; possible D gene TRBD1, 6 bases. CDR3 length equals 13 residues. Trimming left V 6 bases short and J 8 bases short, with 16 bases between. Germline V gives CDR1 LNHDA, CDR2 SQIVND (reference sequence).